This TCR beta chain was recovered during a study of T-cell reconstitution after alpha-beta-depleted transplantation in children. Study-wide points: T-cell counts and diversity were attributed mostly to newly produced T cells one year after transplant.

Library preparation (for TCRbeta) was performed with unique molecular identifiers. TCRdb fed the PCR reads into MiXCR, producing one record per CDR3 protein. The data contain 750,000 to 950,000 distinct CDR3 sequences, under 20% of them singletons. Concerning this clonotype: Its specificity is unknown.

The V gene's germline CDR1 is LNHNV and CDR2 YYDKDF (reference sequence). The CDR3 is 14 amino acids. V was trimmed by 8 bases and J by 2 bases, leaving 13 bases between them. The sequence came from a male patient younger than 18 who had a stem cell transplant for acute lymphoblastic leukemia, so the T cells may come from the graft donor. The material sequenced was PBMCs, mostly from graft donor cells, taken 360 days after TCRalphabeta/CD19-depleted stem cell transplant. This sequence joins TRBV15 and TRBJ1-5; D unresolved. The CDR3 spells CATGGVRRNQPQHF. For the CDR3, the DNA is TGTGCCACCGGTGGAGTGCGGCGCAATCAGCCCCAGCATTTT.